In this sample, the clone carrying this T cell receptor beta chain turned up many times. RNA transcripts served as the template for amplifying TCR beta CDR3 regions. The HTBI set primed first-round TCR CDR3 RT-PCR. Each CDR3 protein gets one entry after TCRdb re-called the multiplex PCR reads with MiXCR. The sample lists approximately 420,000 distinct CDR3 sequences; about 13% were seen once. The data originate from a study of T cells in Graves' hyperthyroidism and ophthalmopathy. Germline V lookup: CDR1 ENHRY, CDR2 SYGVKD. Trimming left V 0 bases short and J 0 bases short, with 6 bases between. The CDR3 is made up of 15 amino acids.

The specimen was blood. The chain has TRBV10-3 and TRBJ2-4, with unresolved D. This clonotype was sampled from a woman between 18 and 29 years old with Graves' hyperthyroidism. The CDR3 reads CAISESGVAKNIQYF. CDR3 DNA sequence: TGTGCCATCAGTGAGTCTGGGGTAGCCAAAAACATTCAGTACTTC.